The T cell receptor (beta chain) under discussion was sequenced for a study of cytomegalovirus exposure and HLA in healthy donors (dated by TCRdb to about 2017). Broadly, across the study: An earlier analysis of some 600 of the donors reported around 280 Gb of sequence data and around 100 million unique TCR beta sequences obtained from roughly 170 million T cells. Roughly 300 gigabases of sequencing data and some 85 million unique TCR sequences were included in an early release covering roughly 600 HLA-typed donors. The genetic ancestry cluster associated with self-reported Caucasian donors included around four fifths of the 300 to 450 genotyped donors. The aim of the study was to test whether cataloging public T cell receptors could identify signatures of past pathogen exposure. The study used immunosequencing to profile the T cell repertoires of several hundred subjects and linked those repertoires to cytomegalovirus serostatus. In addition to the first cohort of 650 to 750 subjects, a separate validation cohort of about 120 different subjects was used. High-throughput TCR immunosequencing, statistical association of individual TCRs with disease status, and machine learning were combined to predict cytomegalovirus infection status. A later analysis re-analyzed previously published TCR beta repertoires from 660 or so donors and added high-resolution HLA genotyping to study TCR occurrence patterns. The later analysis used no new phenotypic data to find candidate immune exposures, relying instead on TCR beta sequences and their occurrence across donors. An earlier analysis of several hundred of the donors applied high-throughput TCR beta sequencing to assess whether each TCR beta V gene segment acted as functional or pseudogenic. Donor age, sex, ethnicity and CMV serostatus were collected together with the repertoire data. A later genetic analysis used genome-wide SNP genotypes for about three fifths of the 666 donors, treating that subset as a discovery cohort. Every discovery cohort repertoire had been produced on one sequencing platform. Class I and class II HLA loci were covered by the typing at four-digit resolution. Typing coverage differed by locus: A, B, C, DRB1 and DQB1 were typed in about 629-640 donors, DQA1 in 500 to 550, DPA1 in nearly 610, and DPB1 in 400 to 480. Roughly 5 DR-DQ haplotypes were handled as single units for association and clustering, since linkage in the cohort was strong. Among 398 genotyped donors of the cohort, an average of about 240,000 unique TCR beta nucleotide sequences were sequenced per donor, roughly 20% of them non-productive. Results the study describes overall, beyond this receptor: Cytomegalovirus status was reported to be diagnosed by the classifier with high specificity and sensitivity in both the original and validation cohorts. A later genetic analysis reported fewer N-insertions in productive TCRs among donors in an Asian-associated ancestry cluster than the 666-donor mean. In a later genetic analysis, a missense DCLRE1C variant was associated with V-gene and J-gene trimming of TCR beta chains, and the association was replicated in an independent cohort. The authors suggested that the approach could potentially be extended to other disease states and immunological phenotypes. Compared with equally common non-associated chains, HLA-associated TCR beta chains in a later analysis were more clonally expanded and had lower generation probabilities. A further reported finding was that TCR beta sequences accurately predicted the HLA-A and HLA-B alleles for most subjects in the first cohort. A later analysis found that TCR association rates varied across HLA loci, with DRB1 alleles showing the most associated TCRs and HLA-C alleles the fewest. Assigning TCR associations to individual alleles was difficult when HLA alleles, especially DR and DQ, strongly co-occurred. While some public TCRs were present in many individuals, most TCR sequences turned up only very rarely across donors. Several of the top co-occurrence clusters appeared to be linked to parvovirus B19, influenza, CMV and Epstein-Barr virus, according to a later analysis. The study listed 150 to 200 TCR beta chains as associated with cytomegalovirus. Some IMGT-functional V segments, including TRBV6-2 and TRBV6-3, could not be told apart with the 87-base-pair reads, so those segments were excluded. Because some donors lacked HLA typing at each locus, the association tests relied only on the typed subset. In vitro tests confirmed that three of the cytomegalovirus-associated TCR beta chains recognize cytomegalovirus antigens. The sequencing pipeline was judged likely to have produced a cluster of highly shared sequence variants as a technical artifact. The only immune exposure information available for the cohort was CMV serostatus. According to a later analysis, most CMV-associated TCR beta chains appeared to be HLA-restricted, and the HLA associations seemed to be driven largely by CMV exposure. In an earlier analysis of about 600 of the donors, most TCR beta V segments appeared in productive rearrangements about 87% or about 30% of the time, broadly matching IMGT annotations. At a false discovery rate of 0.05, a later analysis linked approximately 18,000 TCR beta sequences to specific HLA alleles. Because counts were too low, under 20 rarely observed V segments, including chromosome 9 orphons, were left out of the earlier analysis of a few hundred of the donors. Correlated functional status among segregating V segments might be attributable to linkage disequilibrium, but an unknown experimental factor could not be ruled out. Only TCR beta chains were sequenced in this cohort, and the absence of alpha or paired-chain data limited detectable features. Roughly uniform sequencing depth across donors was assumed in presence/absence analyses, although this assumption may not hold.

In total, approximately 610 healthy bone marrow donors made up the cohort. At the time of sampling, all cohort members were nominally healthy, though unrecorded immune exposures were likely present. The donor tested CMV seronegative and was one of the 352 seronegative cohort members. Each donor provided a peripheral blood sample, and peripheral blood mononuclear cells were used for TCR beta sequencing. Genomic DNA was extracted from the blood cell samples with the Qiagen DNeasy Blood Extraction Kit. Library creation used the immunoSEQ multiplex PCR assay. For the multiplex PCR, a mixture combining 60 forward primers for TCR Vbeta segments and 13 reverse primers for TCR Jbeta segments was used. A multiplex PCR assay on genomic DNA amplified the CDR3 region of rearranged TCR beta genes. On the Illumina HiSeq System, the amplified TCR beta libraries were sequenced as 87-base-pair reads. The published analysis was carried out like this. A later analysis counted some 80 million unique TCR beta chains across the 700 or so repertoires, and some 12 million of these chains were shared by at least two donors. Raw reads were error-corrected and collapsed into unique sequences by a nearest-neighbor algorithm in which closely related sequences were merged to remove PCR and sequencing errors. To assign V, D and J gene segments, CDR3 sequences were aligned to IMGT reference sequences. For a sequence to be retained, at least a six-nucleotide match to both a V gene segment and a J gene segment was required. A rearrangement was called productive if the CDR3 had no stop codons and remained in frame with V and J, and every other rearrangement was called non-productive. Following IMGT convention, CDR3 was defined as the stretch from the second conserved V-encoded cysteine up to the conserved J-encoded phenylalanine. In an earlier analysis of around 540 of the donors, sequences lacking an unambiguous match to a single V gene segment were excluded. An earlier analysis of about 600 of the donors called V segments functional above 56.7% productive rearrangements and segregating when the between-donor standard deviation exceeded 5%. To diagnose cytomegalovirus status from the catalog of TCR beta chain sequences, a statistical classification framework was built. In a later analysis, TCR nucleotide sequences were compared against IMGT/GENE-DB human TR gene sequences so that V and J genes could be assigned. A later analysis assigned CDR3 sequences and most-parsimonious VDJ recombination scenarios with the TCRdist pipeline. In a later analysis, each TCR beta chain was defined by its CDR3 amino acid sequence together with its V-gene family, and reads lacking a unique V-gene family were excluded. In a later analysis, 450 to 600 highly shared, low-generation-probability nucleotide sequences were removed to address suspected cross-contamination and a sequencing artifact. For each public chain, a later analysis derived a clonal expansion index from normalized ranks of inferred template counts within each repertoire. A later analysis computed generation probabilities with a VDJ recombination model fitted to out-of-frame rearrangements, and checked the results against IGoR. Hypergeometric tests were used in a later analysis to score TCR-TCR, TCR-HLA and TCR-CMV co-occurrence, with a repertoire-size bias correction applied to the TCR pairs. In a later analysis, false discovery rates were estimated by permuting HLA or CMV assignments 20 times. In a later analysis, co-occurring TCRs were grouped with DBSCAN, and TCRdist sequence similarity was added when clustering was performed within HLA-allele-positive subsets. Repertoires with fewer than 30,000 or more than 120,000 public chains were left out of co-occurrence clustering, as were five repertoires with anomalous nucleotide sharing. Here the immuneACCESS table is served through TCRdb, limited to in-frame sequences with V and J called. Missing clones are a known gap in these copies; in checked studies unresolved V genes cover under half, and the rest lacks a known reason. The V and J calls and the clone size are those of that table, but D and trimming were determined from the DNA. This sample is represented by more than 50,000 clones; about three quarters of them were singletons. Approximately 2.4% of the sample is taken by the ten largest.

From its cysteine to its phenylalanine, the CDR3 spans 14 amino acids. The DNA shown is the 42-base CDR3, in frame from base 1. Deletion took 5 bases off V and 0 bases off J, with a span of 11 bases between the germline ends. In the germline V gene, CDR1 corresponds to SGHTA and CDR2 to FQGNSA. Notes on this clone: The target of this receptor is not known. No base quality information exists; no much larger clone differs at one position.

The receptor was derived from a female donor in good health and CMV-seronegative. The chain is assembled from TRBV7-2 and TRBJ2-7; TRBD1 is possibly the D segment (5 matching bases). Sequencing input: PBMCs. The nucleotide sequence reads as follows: TGTGCCAGCAGCCCCAGGGCAGACTCCTACGAGCAGTACTTC. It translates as CASSPRADSYEQYF.